The entry below gives a single T cell receptor beta chain sequence along with its context. The source of the sample is a study of human T cells and chemical hapten exposure. Regarding time point: patch test 3, about 24 weeks after DPC sensitization. Treatment given: therapeutic diphenylcyclopropenone sensitization with weekly scalp DPC. TCRdb reprocessed the RACE reads via MiXCR and lists one record per CDR3 protein. The sample lists about 170,000 distinct CDR3 sequences, about a quarter occurring once. From germline, CDR1 is DFQATT and CDR2 SNEGSKA (reference sequence). Trimming cost V 1 base and J 7 bases; bases outside gene matches: 9. CDR3 length: 15 residues.

This sample comprised whole blood, obtained in connection with sensitization to the hapten diphenylcyclopropenone (DPC). The J gene is TRBJ2-2, the V gene TRBV20-1; 7 positions agree with TRBD1. This clonotype was sampled from a woman younger than 30 with alopecia areata. Some clones in this sample may be carry-over from other donors' samples. The CDR3 spells CSARARQGSVGELFF. As DNA, the CDR3 is TGCAGTGCTAGAGCCCGACAGGGTTCGGTCGGGGAGCTGTTTTTT.